This paragraph covers one T cell receptor beta chain sequence. This entry belongs to a study of CD8 T cells in Susac syndrome. Random hexamers were used to reverse transcribe roughly 0.45 to 1 ug of RNA. Amplification of TCR beta CDR3 spanned 54 Vbeta and 13 Jbeta via immunoSEQ multiplex PCR. Each CDR3 protein is one row after TCRdb ran MiXCR on the immunoSEQ multiplex PCR reads. This table has some 180,000 distinct CDR3 sequences, 90% to 95% appearing once. This clonotype was sampled from a human donor with Susac syndrome. The sequencing input was CD4+ T cells from PBMCs.

The CDR3 loop reads CASRQTSGGPYEQYF. CDR3 coding DNA: TGTGCCAGCAGACAGACTAGCGGGGGACCCTACGAGCAGTACTTC. The genes are TRBV7-2 and TRBJ2-7, with 12 bases aligning to TRBD2. Germline CDR1 SGHTA, CDR2 FQGNSA. The junction had 5 bases not matched to a gene; V was cut back by 6 bases and J by 2 bases. This CDR3 spans 15 amino acids.